This TCR beta chain derives from a study of cytomegalovirus exposure and HLA in healthy donors. Whole-study findings and limits: In an earlier analysis, productive rearrangement rates for most beta V segments clustered near 87% or 30%.

Healthy bone marrow donors made up the cohort. A multiplex PCR was run with 60 Vbeta primers and 13 Jbeta primers. In the original processing: Roughly 76 million unique TCR beta chains, roughly 11 million of them shared, were counted by a later analysis. Some clones are missing from TCRdb's copy, which holds only in-frame ones; the method was immunoSEQ multiplex PCR. The DNA was the basis for D and trimming; V, J and clone size are from that table. This sample has tens of thousands of clones, with roughly 74% found just once. With respect to this clone: Antigen: not known.

J gave up 2 bases and V 5 bases, and 9 bases lay outside the gene matches. The CDR3 consists of 15 residues. Per germline, CDR1 SQVTM and CDR2 ANQGSEA. The V gene is TRBV29-1, the J gene TRBJ2-5, with 9 bases that match TRBD2. The sequencing input was PBMCs. The receptor was derived from a young man in good health and CMV-seronegative. The CDR3 coding sequence is TGCAGCGTTTCTCGGACTAGCGCTGAACAAGAGACCCAGTACTTC. This translates into CSVSRTSAEQETQYF. The complete variable domain, with remaining parts taken from reference TRBV29-1 and TRBJ2-5, reads SAVISQKPSRDICQRGTSLTIQCQVDSQVTMMFWYRQQPGQSLTLIATANQGSEATYESGFVIDKFPISRPNLTFSTLTVSNMSPEDSSIYLCSVSRTSAEQETQYFGPGTRLLVL.